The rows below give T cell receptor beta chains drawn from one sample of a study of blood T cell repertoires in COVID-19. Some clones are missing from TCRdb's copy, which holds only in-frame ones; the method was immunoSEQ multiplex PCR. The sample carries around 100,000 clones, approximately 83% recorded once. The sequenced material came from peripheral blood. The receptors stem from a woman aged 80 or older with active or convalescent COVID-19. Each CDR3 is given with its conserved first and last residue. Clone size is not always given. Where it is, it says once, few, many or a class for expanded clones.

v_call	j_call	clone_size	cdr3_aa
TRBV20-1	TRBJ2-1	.	CSAFSGWEQFF
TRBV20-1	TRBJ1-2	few	CSASNTQGVNYGYTF
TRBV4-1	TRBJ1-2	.	CASSRAGYGYTF
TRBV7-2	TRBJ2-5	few	CASSPRLAGPVTQYF
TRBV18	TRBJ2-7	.	CASSPDREQYF
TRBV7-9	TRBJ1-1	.	CASSLVPAGNTEAFF
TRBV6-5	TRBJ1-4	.	CASISGPLGEKLFF
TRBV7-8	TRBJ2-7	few	CASSSASGRVSYEQYF
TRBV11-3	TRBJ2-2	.	CASSLGLAGTGELFF
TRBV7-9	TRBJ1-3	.	CASSLVQGNTIYF
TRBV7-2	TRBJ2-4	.	CASSFRRGHPNIQYF